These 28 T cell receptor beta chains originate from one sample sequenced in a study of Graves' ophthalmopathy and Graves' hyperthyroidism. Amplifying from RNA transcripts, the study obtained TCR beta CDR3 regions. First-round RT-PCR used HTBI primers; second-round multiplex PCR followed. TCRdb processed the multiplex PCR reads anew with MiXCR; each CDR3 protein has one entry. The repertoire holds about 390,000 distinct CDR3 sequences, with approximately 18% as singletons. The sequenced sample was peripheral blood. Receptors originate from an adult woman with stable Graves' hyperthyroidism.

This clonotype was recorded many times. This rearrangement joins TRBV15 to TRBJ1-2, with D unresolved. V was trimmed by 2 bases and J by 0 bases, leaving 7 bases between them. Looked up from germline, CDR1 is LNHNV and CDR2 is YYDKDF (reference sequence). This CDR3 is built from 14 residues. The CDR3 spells CATSRSGPNYGYTF. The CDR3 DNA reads TGTGCCACCAGCAGATCAGGCCCTAACTATGGCTACACCTTC.

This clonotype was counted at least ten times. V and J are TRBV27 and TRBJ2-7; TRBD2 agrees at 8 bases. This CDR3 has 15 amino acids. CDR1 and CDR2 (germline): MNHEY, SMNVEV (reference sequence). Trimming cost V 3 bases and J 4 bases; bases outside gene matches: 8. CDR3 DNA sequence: TGTGCCAGCAGTTTGATCCGGGAGGGTATTTACGAGCAGTACTTC. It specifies CASSLIREGIYEQYF.

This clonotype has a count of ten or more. CDR3 region: CASTPRGGWGSDYGYTF. In DNA form, the CDR3 reads TGTGCCAGCACTCCACGGGGGGGTTGGGGATCTGACTATGGCTACACCTTC. The V and J genes are TRBV6-4 and TRBJ1-2; tentative D call: TRBD1 (5 bases). This CDR3 is built from 17 residues. From germline, CDR1 is MRHNA and CDR2 SNTAGT. Trimming left V 7 bases short and J 3 bases short, with 24 bases between.

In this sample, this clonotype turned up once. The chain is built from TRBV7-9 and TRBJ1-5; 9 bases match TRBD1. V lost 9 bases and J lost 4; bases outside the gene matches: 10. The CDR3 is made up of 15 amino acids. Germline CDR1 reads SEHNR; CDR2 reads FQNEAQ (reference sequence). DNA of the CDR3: TGTGCCAGGGGGAGGGACAGGGATAATAATCAGCCCCAGCATTTT. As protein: CARGRDRDNNQPQHF.

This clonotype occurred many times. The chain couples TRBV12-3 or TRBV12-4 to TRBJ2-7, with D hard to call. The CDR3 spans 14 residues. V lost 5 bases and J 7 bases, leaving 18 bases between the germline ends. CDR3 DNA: TGTGCCAGCAGTCCGCTGGCTAGGGCGGAGGAGCAGTACTTC. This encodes CASSPLARAEEQYF.

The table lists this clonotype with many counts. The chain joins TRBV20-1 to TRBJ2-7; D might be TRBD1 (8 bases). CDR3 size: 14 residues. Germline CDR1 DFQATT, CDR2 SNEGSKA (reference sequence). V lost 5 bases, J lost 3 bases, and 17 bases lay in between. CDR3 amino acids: CSAPNRGGFYEQYF. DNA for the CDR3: TGCAGTGCTCCCAACAGGGGGGGTTTCTACGAGCAGTACTTC.

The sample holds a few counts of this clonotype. The CDR3 bases are TGCAGCGTTCGGACTCCCTCCTACGAGCAGTACTTC. This gives the protein CSVRTPSYEQYF. The genes are TRBV29-1 and TRBJ2-7; TRBD2 is a possible D gene (5 bases). The CDR3 extends over 12 amino acids. CDR1 SQVTM and CDR2 ANQGSEA come from the germline V gene. V was trimmed by 5 bases and J by 0 bases, leaving 8 bases between them.

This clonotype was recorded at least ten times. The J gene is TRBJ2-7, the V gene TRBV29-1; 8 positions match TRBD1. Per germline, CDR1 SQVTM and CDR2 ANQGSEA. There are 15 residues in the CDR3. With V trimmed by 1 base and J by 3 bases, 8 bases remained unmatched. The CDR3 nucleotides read TGCAGCGTTGAAGTCAGGACAGGGCGGGACTACGAGCAGTACTTC. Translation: CSVEVRTGRDYEQYF.

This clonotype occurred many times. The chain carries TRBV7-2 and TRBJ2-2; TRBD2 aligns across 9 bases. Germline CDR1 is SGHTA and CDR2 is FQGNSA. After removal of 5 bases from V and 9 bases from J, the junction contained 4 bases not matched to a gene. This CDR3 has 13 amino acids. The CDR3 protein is CASSRLAGRELFF. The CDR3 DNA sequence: TGTGCCAGCAGCAGGCTAGCGGGAAGGGAGCTGTTTTTT.

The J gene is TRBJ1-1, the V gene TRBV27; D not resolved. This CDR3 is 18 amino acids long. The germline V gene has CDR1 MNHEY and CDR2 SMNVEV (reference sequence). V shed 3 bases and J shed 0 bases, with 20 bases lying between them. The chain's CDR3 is CASSFPLERVGMNTEAFF. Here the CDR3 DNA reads TGTGCCAGCAGTTTCCCCCTGGAGAGGGTTGGAATGAACACTGAAGCTTTCTTT.

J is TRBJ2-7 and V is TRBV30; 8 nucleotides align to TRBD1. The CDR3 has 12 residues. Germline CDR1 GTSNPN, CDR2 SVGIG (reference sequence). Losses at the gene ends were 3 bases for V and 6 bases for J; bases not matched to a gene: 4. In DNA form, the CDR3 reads TGTGCCTGGAGGTTGACAGGGGCCGAGCAGTACTTC. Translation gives CAWRLTGAEQYF.

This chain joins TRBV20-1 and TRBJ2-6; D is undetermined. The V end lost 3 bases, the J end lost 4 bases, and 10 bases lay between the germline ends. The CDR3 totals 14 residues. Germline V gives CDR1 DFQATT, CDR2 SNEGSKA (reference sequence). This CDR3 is CSASRATGANVLTF. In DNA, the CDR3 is TGCAGTGCTAGTCGAGCGACCGGGGCCAACGTCCTGACTTTC.

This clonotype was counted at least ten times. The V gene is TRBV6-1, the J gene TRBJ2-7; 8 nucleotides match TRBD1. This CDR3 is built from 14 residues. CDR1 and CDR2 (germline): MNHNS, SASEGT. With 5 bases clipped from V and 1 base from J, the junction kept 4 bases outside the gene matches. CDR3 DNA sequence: TGTGCCAGCAGTCCCTGGGACAGGTCCTACGAGCAGTACTTC. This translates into CASSPWDRSYEQYF.

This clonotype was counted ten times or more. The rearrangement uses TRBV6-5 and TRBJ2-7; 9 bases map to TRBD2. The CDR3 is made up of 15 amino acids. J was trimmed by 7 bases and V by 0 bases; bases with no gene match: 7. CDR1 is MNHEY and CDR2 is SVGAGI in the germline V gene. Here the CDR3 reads CASSYSIAGVREQYF. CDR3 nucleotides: TGTGCCAGCAGTTACTCGATAGCGGGAGTAAGAGAGCAGTACTTC.

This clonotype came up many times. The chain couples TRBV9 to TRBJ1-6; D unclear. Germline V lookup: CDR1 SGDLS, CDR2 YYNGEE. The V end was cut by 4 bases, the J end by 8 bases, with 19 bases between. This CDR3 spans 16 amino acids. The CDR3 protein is CASSTHLRAGDSPLHF. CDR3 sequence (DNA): TGTGCCAGCAGCACTCACTTGAGGGCCGGGGATTCACCCCTCCACTTT.

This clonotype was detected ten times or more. The DNA of the CDR3 is TGTGCCAGTAGTATCGGGACCGCCGCCCAGGGGGGCTACACCTTC. Translation gives CASSIGTAAQGGYTF. The chain employs TRBV19 and TRBJ1-2; TRBD1 might be the D (6 bases). Germline assignment: CDR1 LNHDA and CDR2 SQIVND (reference sequence). Trimming shortened V by 3 bases and J by 8 bases, and 19 bases separated the two germline ends. The CDR3 has 15 residues.

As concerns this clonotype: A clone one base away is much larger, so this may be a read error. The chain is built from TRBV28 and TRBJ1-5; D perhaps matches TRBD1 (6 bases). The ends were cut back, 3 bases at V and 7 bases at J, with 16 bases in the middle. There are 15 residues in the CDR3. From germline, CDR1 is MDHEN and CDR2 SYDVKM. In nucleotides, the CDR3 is TGTGCCAGCAGTTTCACAGGGAGCTGGAAACAGCCCCAGCATTTT. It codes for CASSFTGSWKQPQHF.

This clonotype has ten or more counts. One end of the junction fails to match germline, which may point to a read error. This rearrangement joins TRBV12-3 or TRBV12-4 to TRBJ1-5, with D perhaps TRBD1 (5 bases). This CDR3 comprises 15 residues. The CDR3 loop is CASSLGAAPDQPQHF. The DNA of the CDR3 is TGTGCCAGCAGCTTAGGGGCGGCCCCCGATCAGCCCCAGCATTTT.

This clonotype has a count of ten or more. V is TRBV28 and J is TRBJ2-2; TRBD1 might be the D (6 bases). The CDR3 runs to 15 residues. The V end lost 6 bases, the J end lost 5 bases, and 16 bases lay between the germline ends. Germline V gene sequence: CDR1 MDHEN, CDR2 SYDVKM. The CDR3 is CASSPPGHLTGELFF. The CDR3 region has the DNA TGTGCCAGCAGCCCTCCGGGACATTTGACCGGGGAGCTGTTTTTT.

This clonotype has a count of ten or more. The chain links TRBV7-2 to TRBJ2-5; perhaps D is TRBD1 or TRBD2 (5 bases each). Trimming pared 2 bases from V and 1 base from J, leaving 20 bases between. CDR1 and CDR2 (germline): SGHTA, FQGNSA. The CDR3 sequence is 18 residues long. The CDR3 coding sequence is TGTGCCAGCAGCTTACGGGGCGCGGGTGGCAGCGGCCAAGAGACCCAGTACTTC. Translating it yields CASSLRGAGGSGQETQYF.

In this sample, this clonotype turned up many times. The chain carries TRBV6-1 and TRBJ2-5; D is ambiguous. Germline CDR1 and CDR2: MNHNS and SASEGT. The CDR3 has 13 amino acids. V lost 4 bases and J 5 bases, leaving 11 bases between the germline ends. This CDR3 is CASSGSLRETQYF. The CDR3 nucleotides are TGTGCCAGCAGTGGAAGCCTTCGCGAGACCCAGTACTTC.

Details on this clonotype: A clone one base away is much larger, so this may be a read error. As DNA, the CDR3 is TGTGCCAACAGCCAAGGAGGAGCTTTCTTT. It yields the protein CANSQGGAFF. The chain carries TRBV14 and TRBJ1-1; D is unresolved. CDR1 and CDR2 from the germline V gene are SGHDN and FVKESK. The CDR3 length is 10 residues. The full variable domain, completed using reference TRBV14 and TRBJ1-1, is EAGVTQFPSHSVIEKGQTVTLRCDPISGHDNLYWYRRVMGKEIKFLLHFVKESKQDESGMPNNRFLAERTGGTYSTLKVQPAELEDSGVYFCANSQGGAFFGQGTRLTVV.

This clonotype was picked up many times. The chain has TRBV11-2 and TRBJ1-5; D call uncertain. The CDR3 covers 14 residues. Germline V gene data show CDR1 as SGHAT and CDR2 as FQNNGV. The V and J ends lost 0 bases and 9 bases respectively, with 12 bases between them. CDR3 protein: CASSLDLGTGPQHF. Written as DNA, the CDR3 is TGTGCCAGCAGCTTAGATCTCGGAACTGGGCCCCAGCATTTT.

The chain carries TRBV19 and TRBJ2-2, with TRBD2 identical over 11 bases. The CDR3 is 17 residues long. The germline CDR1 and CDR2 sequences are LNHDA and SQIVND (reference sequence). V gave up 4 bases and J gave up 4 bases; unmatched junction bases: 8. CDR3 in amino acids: CASSSSLAGGGTGELFF. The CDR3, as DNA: TGTGCCAGTAGTAGTTCGCTAGCGGGAGGTGGCACCGGGGAGCTGTTTTTT.

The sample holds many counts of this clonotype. The CDR3 spells CASSSSVYQETQYF. CDR3 in DNA: TGTGCCAGCAGTTCCTCTGTGTACCAAGAGACCCAGTACTTC. V is TRBV6-5 and J is TRBJ2-5; D uncertain. The germline gives CDR1 MNHEY, CDR2 SVGAGI. Trimming took off 4 bases at V and 0 bases at J, with 9 bases between the two ends. The CDR3 runs 14 residues.

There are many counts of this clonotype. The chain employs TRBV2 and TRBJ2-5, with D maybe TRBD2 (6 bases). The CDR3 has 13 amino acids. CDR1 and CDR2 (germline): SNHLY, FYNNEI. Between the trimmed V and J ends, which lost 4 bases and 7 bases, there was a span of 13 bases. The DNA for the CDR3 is TGTGCCAGCAGTGTAGCGGTCCCGGGGACCCAGTACTTC. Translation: CASSVAVPGTQYF.

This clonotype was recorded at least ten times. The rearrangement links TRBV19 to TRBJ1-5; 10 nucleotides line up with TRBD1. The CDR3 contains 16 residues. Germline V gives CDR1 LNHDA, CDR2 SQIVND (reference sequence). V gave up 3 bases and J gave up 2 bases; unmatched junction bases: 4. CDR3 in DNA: TGTGCCAGTAGTATTGGGGACAGGGGTCGCAATCAGCCCCAGCATTTT. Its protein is CASSIGDRGRNQPQHF.

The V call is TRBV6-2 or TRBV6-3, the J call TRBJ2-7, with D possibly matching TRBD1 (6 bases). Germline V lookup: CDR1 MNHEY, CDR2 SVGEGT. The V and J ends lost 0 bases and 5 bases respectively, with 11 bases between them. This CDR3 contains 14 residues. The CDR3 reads CASSYSGTTNEQYF. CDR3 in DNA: TGTGCCAGCAGTTACTCCGGGACAACTAACGAGCAGTACTTC.